This TCR beta chain derives from a study of blood T cells in healthy people across ages. In the study overall: Capture via template switching afforded approximately one barcoded beta molecule per two T cells. Study conclusions and caveats: Expanded clonotype shifts may have been confounded, as the donors had an unknown CMV status. Those diversity estimates obtained from one million T cells were thought to be underestimates. Long-lived donors exceeded aged donors in naive CD4+ cells and diversity.

The CDR3 runs to 14 residues. Germline V gene lookup returns CDR1 SEHNR and CDR2 FQNEAQ (reference sequence). V lost 5 bases, J lost 2 bases, and 13 bases lay in between. This clonotype was seen a few times. Antigen: not known. Combining a sample-barcoded 5' primer with a J-beta primer mix, a second PCR ran for about 7 to 11 cycles. TCRdb re-called the 5' RACE reads with MiXCR, one entry per CDR3 protein. The data show 650,000 to 1,000,000 distinct CDR3 sequences, with around 34% seen just once and 10% to 15% held by the top ten. The sample comprised blood. This chain joins TRBV7-9 and TRBJ2-7; possibly TRBD2 for D (6 bases). The sequence derives from a man younger than 35 in good health. CDR3 in amino acids: CASSHRDFPYEQYF. In DNA, the CDR3 is TGTGCCAGCAGCCATCGGGACTTTCCCTACGAGCAGTACTTC.